Described below is a single TCR beta chain sequence and its context. Its antigen remains undetermined. One base away there is no much larger clone; base qualities are not given. The source of the sample is a study of CD4 T cells in relation to SARS-CoV-2 and coronaviruses (dated by TCRdb to the early 2020s). With regard to the full study: The ViraFEST assay cultured PBMCs with antigen for more than eight days, then sequenced TCR beta CDR3s to find antigen-specific clonal expansions. Patient-derived lymphoblastoid cell lines were used to map the HLA restriction of shared crossreactive spike epitopes. A different, Illumina-based TCR-beta assay was used to sequence expansion assays from other donors in the study. Samples from a few pre-COVID donors and the naive versus memory experiments were sequenced with the Adaptive Biotechnologies TCR-sequencing kit; other data were Illumina-based. Among the roughly 12 convalescent patients, 8 males and 4 females were included, and two of the subjects were Hispanic. The full convalescent cohort of about a dozen patients had a median age of about 40 years, ranging from roughly 20 to 80 years. The study assessed, at the TCR clonotype level, memory CD4+ T cell crossreactivity between SARS-CoV-2 and common cold coronavirus spike proteins. Overall study outcomes, separate from this receptor: Pre-pandemic and post-infection samples were not both contributed by any donor, so tracing of the source of pre-existing responses was limited. Around two thirds of donors had memory CD4+ clonotypes that crossrecognized SARS-CoV-2 and at least one common cold coronavirus spike. Compared with monoreactive clones, crossreactive clones had significantly weaker SARS-CoV-2-driven expansion, a result consistent with antigenic imprinting. Since the crossreactivity analysis centred on spike protein, crossreactivity against other viral proteins was not assessed. Sequencing naive versus memory cells indicated that the assay picks up memory recall responses, not primary responses primed during culture. Small numbers of patients and of tested TCRs were a limitation of the study.

The junction shows trimming of 2 bases on V and 0 bases on J, plus 7 bases between the germline ends. The CDR3 numbers 15 residues from cysteine through phenylalanine. This entry keeps only the CDR3 DNA: 45 bases, framed from base 1. Sequences KGHDR (CDR1) and SFDVKD (CDR2) are obtained from the germline V gene. CEF-cultured naive and memory CD4+ T cell DNA received survey-level immunoSEQ TCR-beta sequencing. Per the original workflow: Preprocessing removed nonproductive sequences and CDR3s not starting with C, not ending with F or W, or shorter than 7 amino acids. The MANAFEST web app identified antigen-specific clonotypes based on expansion compared with the reference and other culture wells. To be counted as positive, a clone had to show significant expansion compared with the reference culture, at an FDR below 0.05, in 2 of 3 replicate wells. A further requirement for positive clones was significant expansion compared with all other tandem wells, along with an odds ratio above 5. Cultured and uncultured naive and memory CD4+ repertoires were searched for CDR3s previously identified as spike- and CEF-reactive. CDR3 homology was quantified as pairwise Levenshtein distance, calculated with the stringdist R package after three terminal residues were trimmed from each end. The clones in this table, taken by TCRdb from immuneACCESS, are in-frame only. Not every clone is retained; where verified, under half of the shortfall comes from an unresolved V gene, and the cause of the rest is unknown. Clone size and V and J calls were adopted from that table, with D and trimming inferred from the DNA. The sample yields some 45,000 clones; over 75% were counted once. The top ten clonotypes cover under 1.5% of the sample.

Naive and memory CD4+ T cells were separated from cryopreserved PBMCs by CD4 enrichment followed by EasySep naive CD4+ T cell enrichment. For 10 days, sorted naive or memory CD4+ T cells (about 10^5) were cultured at a 1:1 ratio with T cell-depleted PBMCs and CEF peptides. Each peptide culture condition was generally run in triplicate replicate wells. Ficoll-Paque PLUS gradient centrifugation was used to isolate PBMCs from leukapheresis product or whole blood. PBMCs were either cryopreserved at -140 degrees C or used fresh in the expansion assay. The QIAamp Micro DNA Kit was used to extract genomic DNA from the CD4+ T cells.

Sequences were obtained from naive CD4+ T cells from PBMCs, cultured in vitro. Sample cell subset or site, as interpreted from the label and publication: naive CD4+ T cells isolated by negative enrichment. The TCR comes from an adult with COVID-19. The sequence joins TRBV24-1 to TRBJ1-5; confidence is insufficient to name the D gene. The CDR3 region has the sequence CATSDSKYSNQPQHF. The bases read TGTGCCACCAGTGATTCCAAGTATAGCAATCAGCCCCAGCATTTT.